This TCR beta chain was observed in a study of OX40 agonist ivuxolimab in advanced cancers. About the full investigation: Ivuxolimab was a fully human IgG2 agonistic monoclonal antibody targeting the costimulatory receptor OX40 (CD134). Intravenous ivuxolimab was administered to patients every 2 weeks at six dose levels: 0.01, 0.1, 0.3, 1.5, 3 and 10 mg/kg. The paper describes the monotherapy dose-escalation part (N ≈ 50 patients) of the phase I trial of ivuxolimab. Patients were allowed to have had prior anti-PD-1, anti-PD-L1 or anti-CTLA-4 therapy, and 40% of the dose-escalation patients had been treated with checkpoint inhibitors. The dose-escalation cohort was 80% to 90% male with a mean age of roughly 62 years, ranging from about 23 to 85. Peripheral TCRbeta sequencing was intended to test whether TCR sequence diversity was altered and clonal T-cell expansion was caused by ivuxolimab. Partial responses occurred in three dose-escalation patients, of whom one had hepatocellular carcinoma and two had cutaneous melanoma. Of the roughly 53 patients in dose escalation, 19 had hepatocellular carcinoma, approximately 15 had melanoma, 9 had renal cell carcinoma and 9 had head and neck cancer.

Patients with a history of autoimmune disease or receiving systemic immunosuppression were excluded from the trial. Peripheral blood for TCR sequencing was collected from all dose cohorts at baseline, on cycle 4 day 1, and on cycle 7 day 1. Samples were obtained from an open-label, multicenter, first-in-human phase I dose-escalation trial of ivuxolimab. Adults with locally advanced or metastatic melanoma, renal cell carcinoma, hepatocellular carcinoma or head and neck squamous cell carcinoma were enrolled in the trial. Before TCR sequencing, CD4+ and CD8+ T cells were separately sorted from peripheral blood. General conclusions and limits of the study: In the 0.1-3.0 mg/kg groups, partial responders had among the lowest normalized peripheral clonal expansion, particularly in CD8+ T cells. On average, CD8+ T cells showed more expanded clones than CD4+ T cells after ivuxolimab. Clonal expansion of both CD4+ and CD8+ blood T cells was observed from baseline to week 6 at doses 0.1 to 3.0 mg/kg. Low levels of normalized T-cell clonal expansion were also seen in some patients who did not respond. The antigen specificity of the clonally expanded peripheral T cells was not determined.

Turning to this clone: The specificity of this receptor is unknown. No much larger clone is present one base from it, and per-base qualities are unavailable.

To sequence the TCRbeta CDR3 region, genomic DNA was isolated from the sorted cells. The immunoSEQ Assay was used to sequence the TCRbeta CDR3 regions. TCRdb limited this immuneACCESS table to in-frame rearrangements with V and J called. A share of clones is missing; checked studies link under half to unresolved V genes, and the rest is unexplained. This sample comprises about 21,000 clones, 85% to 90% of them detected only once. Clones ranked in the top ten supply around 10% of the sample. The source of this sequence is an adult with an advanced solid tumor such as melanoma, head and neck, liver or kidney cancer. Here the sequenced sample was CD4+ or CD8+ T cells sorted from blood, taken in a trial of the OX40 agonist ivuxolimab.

The nucleotide sequence is TGTGCCAGCAGTCCCAGGCGGGGGCCCAATGAGCAGTTCTTC. Protein translation: CASSPRRGPNEQFF. This chain is built from TRBV11-2 and TRBJ2-1; TRBD2 is a weak D gene call, 7 bases matching. Reading from cysteine to phenylalanine, the CDR3 counts 14 amino acids. The retained sequence is limited to the CDR3, 42 bases, with the frame set at the first base. V sheds 6 bases and J sheds 6 bases, leaving 15 bases between their ends. The germline V gene yields SGHAT for CDR1 and FQNNGV for CDR2.